These 3 T cell receptor beta chains share one sample of origin, sequenced in a study of T cell responses to AZD1222 COVID-19 vaccine. Assay: immunoSEQ multiplex PCR; the TCRdb copy retains only in-frame clones and omits some. Of tens of thousands of clones in the sample, 70% to 90% are singletons; the top ten hold 3.5% to 4%. The specimen comprised peripheral blood, sampled on day 0 of AZD1222 vaccination. Receptor source: an adult in good health.

The J gene is TRBJ2-1, the V gene TRBV7-9; TRBD1 might be the D (6 bases). CDR3 length: 11 amino acids. Per germline, CDR1 SEHNR and CDR2 FQNEAQ (reference sequence). V was shortened by 5 bases and J by 11 bases, with 10 bases between the two germline ends. The CDR3 reads CASSIDRQQFF. CDR3 nucleotide sequence: TGTGCCAGCAGCATCGACAGGCAGCAGTTCTTC.

This clone has more than one count but fewer than ten. The rearrangement uses TRBV18 and TRBJ2-7; unclear D gene. The CDR3 has 13 residues. Between the trimmed V and J ends, which lost 5 bases and 2 bases, there was a span of 10 bases. Germline-derived CDR1 and CDR2 are KGHSH and LQKENI. The CDR3 loop reads CASSSTDTYEQYF. The DNA for the CDR3 is TGTGCCAGCTCATCGACCGATACCTACGAGCAGTACTTC.

J is TRBJ2-2 and V is TRBV10-3; D may be TRBD2 (5 bases). Germline-derived CDR1 and CDR2 are ENHRY and SYGVKD. The V gene lost 10 bases and the J gene lost 2 bases, with 8 bases spanning the gap. The CDR3 spans 12 residues. CDR3 coding DNA: TGTGCCACCGGACTCAACACCGGGGAGCTGTTTTTT. Its translation: CATGLNTGELFF.